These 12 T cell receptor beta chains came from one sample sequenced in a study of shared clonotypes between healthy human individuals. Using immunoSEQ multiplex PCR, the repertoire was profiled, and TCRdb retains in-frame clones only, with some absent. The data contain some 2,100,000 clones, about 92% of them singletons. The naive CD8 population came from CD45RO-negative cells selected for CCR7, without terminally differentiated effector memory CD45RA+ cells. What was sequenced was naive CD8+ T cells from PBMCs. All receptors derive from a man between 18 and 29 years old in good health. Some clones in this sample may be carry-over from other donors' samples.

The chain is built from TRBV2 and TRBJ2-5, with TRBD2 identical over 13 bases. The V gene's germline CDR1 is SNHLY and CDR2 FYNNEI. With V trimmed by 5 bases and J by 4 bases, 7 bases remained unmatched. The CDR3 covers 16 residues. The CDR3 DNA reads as TGTGCCAGCAGTCAGCCACTAGCGGGAGGGGGAGAGACCCAGTACTTC. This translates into CASSQPLAGGGETQYF.

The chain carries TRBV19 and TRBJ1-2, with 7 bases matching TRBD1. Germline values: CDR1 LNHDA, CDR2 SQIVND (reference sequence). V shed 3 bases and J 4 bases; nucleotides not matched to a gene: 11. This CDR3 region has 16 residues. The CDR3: CASSIFPSGQLYGYTF. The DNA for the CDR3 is TGTGCCAGTAGTATCTTCCCCTCGGGACAGCTCTATGGCTACACCTTC.

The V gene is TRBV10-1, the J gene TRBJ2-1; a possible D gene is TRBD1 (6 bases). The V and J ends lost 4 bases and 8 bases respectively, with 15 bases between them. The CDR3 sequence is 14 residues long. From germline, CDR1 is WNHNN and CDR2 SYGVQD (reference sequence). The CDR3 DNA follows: TGCGCCAGCAGTGGTCAACAGGGTTTGGATGAGCAGTTCTTC. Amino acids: CASSGQQGLDEQFF.

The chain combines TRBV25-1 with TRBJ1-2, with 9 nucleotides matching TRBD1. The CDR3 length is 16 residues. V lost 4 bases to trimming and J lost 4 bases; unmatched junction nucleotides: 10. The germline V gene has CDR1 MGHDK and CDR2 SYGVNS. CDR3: CASSAQRGTGIYGYTF. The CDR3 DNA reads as TGTGCCAGCAGTGCCCAAAGGGGGACAGGGATCTATGGCTACACCTTC.

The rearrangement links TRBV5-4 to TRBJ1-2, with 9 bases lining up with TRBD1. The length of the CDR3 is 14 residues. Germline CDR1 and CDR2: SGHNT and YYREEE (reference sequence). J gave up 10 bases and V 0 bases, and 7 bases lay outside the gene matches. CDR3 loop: CASSLARDRDIYTF. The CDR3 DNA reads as TGTGCCAGCAGCTTGGCCAGGGACAGGGATATCTACACCTTC.

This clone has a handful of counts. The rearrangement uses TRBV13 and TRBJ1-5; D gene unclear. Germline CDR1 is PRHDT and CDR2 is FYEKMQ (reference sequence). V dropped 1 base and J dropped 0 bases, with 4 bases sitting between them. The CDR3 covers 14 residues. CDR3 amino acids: CASSLAYSNQPQHF. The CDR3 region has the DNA TGTGCCAGCAGCTTAGCATATAGCAATCAGCCCCAGCATTTT.

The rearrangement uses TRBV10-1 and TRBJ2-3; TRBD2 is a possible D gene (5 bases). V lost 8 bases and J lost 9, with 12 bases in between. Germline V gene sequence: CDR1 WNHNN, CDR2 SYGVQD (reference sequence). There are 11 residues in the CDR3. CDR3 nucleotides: TGCGCCAGCCAGTCGGGAAGAACGCAGTATTTT. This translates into CASQSGRTQYF.

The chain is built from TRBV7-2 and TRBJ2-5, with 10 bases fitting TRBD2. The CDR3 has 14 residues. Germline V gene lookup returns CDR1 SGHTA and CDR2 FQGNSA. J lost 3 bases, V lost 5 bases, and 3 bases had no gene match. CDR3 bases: TGTGCCAGCAGCCCCGGACTAGCGGAAGAGACCCAGTACTTC. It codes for CASSPGLAEETQYF.

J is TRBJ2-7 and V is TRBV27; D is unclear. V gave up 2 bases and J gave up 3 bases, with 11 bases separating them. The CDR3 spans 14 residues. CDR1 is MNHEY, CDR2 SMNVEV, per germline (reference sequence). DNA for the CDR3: TGTGCCAGCAGTTTAAACCCCAGGATCTACGAGCAGTACTTC. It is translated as CASSLNPRIYEQYF.

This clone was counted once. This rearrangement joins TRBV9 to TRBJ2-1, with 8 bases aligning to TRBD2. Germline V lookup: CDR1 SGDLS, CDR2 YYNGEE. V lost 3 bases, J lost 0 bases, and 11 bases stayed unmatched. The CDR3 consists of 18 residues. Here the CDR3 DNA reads TGTGCCAGCAGCGCCTCTACTAGCGGCGACGTCTCCTACAATGAGCAGTTCTTC. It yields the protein CASSASTSGDVSYNEQFF. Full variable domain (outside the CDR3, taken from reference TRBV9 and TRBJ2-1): DSGVTQTPKHLITATGQRVTLRCSPRSGDLSVYWYQQSLDQGLQFLIQYYNGEERAKGNILERFSAQQFPDLHSELNLSSLELGDSALYFCASSASTSGDVSYNEQFFGPGTRLTVL.

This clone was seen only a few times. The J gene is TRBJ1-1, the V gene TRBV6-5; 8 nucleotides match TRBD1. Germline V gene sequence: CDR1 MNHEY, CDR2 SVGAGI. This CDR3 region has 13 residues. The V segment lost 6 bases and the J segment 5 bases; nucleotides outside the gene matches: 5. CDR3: CASSTGGRTEAFF. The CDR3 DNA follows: TGTGCCAGCAGCACAGGGGGTCGGACTGAAGCTTTCTTT.

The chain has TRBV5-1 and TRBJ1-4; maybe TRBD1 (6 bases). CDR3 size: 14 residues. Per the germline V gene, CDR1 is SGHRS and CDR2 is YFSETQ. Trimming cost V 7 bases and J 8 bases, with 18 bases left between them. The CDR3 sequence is CASRNREGREKLFF. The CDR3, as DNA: TGCGCCAGCCGTAACAGGGAGGGACGAGAAAAACTGTTTTTT. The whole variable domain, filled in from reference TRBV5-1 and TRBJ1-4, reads KAGVTQTPRYLIKTRGQQVTLSCSPISGHRSVSWYQQTPGQGLQFLFEYFSETQRNKGNFPGRFSGRQFSNSRSEMNVSTLELGDSALYLCASRNREGREKLFFGSGTQLSVL.